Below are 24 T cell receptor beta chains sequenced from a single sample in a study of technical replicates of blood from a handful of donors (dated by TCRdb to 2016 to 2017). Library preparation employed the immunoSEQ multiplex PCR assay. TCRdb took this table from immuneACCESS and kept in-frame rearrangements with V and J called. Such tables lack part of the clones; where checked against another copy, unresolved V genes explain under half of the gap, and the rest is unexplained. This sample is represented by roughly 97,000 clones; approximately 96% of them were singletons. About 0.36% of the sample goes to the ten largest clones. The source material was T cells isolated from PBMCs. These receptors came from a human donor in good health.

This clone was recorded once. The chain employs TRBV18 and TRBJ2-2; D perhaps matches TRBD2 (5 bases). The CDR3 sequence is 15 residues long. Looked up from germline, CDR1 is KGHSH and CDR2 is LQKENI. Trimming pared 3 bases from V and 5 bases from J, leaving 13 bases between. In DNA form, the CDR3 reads TGTGCCAGCTCACCTGGGGAGTTTCCGACCGGGGAGCTGTTTTTT. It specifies CASSPGEFPTGELFF.

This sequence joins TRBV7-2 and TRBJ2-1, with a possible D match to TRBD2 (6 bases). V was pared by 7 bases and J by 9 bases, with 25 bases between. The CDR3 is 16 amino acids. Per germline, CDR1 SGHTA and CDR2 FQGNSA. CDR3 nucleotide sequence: TGTGCCAGCAAGAAGACGGCGGGGAGTTGGGTAATTGAGCAGTTCTTC. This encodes CASKKTAGSWVIEQFF.

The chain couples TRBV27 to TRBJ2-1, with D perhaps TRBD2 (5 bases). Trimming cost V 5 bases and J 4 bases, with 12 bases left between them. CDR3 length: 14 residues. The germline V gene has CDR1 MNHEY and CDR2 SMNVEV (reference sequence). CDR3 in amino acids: CASSTRELYNEQFF. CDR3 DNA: TGTGCCAGCAGTACACGGGAACTGTACAATGAGCAGTTCTTC.

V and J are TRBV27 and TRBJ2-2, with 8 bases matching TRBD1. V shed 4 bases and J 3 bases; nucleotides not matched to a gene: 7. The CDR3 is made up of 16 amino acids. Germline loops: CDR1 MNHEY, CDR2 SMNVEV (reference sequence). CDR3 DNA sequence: TGTGCCAGCAGTTCCCAGGGGGCCCGACACACCGGGGAGCTGTTTTTT. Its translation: CASSSQGARHTGELFF.

For the CDR3, the DNA is TGTGCCAGCAGCCCAGTGGGGACTAGTGGGGTCCCACAAGAGACCCAGTACTTC. As protein: CASSPVGTSGVPQETQYF. The gene calls are TRBV7-7 and TRBJ2-5, with TRBD2 matching over 8 bases. CDR3 length: 18 residues. V shed 5 bases, J shed 2 bases, and the junction held 16 bases outside the gene matches. Germline V gene data show CDR1 as SSHAT and CDR2 as FNYEAQ (reference sequence).

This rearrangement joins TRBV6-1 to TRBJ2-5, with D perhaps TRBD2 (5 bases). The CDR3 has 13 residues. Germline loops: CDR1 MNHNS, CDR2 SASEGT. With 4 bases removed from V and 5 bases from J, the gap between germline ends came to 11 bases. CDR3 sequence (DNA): TGTGCCAGCAGTGGAGAGGGTTTGGAGACCCAGTACTTC. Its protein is CASSGEGLETQYF.

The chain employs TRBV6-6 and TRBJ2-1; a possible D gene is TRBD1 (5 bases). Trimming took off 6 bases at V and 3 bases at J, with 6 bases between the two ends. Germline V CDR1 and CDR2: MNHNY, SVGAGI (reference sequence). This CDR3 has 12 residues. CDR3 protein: CASRQDYNEQFF. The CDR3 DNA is TGTGCCAGCAGACAGGACTACAATGAGCAGTTCTTC.

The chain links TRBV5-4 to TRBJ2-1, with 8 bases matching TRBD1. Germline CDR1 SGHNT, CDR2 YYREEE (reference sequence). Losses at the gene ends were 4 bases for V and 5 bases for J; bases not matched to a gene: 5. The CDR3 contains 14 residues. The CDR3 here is CASSRTTGDNEQFF. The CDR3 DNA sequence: TGTGCCAGCAGCCGCACGACAGGGGACAATGAGCAGTTCTTC.

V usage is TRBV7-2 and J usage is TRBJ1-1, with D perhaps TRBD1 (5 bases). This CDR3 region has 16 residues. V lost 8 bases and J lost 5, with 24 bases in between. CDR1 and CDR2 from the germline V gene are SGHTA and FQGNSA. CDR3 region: CASLSGEGLFETEAFF. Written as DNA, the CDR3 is TGTGCCAGCTTGTCCGGGGAGGGGTTATTCGAAACTGAAGCTTTCTTT. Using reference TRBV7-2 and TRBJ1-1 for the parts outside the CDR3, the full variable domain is GAGVSQSPSNKVTEKGKDVELRCDPISGHTALYWYRQSLGQGLEFLIYFQGNSAPDKSGLPSDRFSAERTGGSVSTLTIQRTQQEDSAVYLCASLSGEGLFETEAFFGQGTRLTVV.

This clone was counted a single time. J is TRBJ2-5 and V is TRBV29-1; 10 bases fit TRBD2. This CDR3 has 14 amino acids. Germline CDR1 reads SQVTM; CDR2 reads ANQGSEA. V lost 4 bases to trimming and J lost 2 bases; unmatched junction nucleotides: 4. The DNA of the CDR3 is TGCAGCGTTGGGACTAGCGGTAATCAAGAGACCCAGTACTTC. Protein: CSVGTSGNQETQYF.

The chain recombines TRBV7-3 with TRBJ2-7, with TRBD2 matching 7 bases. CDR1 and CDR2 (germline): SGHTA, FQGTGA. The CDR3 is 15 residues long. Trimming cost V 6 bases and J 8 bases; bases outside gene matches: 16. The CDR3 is CASSSTGGLNEKQYF. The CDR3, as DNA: TGTGCCAGCAGTTCTACGGGAGGCCTAAACGAGAAGCAGTACTTC.

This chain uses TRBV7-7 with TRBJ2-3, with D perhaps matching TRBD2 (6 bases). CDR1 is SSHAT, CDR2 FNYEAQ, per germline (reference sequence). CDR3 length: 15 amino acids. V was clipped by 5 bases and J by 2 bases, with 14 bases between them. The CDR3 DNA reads TGTGCCAGCAGCCCCCTGGGAGGTCTCACAGATACGCAGTATTTT. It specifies CASSPLGGLTDTQYF.

The CDR3 DNA reads as TGTGCCAGCAGTTTCCCCCCGGGGGGGAACACCGGGGAGCTGTTTTTT. Translated: CASSFPPGGNTGELFF. This chain links TRBV28 with TRBJ2-2; 7 nucleotides align to TRBD2. Germline V lookup: CDR1 MDHEN, CDR2 SYDVKM. The CDR3 spans 16 residues. V trimming: 3 bases; J trimming: 1 base; junction bases outside the gene matches: 5.

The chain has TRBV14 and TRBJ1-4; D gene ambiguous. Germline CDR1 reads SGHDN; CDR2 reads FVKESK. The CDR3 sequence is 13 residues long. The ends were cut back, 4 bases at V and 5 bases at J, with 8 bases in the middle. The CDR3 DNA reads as TGTGCCAGCAGCCGATACCTAAATGAAAAACTGTTTTTT. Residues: CASSRYLNEKLFF. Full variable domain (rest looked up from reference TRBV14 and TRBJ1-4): EAGVTQFPSHSVIEKGQTVTLRCDPISGHDNLYWYRRVMGKEIKFLLHFVKESKQDESGMPNNRFLAERTGGTYSTLKVQPAELEDSGVYFCASSRYLNEKLFFGSGTQLSVL.

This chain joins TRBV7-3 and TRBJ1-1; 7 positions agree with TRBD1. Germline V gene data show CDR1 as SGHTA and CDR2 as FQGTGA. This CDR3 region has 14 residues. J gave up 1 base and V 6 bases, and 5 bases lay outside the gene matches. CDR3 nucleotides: TGTGCCAGCAGTCTTCAGGGGGGGAACACTGAAGCTTTCTTT. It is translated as CASSLQGGNTEAFF.

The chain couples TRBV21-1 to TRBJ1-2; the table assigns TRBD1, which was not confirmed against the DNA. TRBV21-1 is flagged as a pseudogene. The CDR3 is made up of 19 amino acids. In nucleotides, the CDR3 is TGTGCCAGCTCCCTTGGGACAGGGCCGGGTTTAGCTAACTACTATGGCTACACCTTC. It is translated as CASSLGTGPGLANYYGYTF.

CDR3 sequence (DNA): TGTGCCACCAGCAGGGACAGGGGGTGGAATGAGCAGTTCTTC. It yields the protein CATSRDRGWNEQFF. The chain is built from TRBV15 and TRBJ2-1, with 10 positions matching TRBD1. From germline, CDR1 is LNHNV and CDR2 YYDKDF (reference sequence). Trimming cost V 3 bases and J 7 bases; bases outside gene matches: 3. This CDR3 comprises 14 residues.

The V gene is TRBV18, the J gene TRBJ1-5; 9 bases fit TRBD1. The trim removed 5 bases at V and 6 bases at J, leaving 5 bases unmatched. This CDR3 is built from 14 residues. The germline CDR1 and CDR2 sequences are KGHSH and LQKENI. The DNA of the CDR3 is TGTGCCAGCTCAGCGGGGACAGGGCGTCAGCCCCAGCATTTT. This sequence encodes CASSAGTGRQPQHF. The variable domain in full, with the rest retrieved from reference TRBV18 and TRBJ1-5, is NAGVMQNPRHLVRRRGQEARLRCSPMKGHSHVYWYRQLPEEGLKFMVYLQKENIIDESGMPKERFSAEFPKEGPSILRIQQVVRGDSAAYFCASSAGTGRQPQHFGDGTRLSIL.

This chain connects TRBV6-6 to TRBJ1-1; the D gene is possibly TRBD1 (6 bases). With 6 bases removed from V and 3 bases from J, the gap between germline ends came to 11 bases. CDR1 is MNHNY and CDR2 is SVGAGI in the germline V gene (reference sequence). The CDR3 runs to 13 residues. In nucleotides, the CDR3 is TGTGCCAGCAGCGACAGGCTCTACACTGAAGCTTTCTTT. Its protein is CASSDRLYTEAFF.

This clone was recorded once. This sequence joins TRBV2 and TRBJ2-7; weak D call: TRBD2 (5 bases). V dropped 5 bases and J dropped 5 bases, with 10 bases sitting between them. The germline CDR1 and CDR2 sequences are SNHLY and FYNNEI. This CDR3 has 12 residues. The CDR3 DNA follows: TGTGCCAGCAGTCTGGACTCAGACGAGCAGTACTTC. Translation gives CASSLDSDEQYF. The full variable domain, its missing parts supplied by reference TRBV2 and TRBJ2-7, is EPEVTQTPSHQVTQMGQEVILRCVPISNHLYFYWYRQILGQKVEFLVSFYNNEISEKSEIFDDQFSVERPDGSNFTLKIRSTKLEDSAMYFCASSLDSDEQYFGPGTRLTVT.

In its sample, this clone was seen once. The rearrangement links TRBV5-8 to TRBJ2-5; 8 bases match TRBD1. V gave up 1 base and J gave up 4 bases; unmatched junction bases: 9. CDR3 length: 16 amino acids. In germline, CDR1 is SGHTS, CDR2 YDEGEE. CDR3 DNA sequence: TGTGCCAGCAGCTTGCTATGGCAGGGGGCCACAGAGACCCAGTACTTC. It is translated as CASSLLWQGATETQYF.

In DNA form, the CDR3 reads TGTGCCAGCAGTAGGGCGGGATTCTCCTACGAGCAGTACTTC. It specifies CASSRAGFSYEQYF. V is TRBV27 and J is TRBJ2-7; D perhaps matches TRBD2 (6 bases). In germline, CDR1 is MNHEY, CDR2 SMNVEV (reference sequence). V lost 5 bases, J lost 0 bases, and 11 bases lay in between. The CDR3 length is 14 residues.

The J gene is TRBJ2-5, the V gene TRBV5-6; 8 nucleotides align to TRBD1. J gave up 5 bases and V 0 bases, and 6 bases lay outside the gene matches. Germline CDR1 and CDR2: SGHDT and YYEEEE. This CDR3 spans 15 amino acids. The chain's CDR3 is CASSLGTGIGETQYF. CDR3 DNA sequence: TGTGCCAGCAGCTTGGGGACAGGGATAGGGGAGACCCAGTACTTC.

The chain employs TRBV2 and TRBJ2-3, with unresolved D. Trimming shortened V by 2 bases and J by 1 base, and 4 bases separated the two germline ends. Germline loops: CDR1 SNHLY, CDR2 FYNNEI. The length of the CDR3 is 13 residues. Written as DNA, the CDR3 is TGTGCCAGCAGTGAATCCGGCACAGATACGCAGTATTTT. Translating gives CASSESGTDTQYF.